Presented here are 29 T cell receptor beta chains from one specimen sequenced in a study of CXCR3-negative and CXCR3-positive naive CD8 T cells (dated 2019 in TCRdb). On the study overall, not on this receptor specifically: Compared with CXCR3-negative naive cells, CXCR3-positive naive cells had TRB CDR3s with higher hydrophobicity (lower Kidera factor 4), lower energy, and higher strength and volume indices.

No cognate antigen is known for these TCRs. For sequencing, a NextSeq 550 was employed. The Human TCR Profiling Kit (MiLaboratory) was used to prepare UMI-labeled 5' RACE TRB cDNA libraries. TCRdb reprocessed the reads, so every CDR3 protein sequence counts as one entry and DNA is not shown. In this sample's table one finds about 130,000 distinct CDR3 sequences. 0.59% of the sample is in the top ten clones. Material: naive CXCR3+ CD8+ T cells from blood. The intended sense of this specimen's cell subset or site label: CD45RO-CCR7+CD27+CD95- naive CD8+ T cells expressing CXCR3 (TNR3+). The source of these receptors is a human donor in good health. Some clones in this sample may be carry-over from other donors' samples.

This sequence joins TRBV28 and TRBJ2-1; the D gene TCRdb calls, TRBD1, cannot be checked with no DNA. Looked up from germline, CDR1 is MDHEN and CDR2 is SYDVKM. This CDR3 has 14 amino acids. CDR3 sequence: CASVRDPTHNEQFF. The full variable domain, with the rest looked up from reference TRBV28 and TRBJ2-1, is DVKVTQSSRYLVKRTGEKVFLECVQDMDHENMFWYRQDPGLGLRLIYFSYDVKMKEKGDIPEGYSVSREKKERFSLILESASTNQTSMYLCASVRDPTHNEQFFGPGTRLTVL.

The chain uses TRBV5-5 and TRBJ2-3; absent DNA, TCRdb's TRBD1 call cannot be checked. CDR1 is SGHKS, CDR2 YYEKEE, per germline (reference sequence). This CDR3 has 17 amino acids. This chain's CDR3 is CASAPEGGTGNPDTQYF.

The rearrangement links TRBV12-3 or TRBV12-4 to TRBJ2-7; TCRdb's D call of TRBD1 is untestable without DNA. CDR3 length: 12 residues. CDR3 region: CASSPQGYEQYF.

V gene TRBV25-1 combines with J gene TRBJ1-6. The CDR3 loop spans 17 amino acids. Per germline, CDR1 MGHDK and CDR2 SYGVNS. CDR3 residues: CASSELGAAQDNSPLHF.

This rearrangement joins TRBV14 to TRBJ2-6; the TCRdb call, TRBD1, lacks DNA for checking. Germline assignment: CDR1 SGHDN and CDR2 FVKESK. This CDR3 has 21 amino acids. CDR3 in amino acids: CASSQDKRTGKKYSGANVLTF.

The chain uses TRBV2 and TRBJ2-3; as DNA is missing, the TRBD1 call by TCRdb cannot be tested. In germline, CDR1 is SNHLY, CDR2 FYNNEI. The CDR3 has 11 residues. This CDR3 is CSGTEVDTQYF.

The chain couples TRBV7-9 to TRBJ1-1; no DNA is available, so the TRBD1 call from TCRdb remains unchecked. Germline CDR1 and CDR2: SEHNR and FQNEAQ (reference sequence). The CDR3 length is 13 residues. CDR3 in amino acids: CASANPRNTEAFF.

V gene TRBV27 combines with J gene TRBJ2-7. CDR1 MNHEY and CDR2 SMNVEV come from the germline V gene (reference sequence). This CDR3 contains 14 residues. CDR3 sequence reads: CASSSYGPTYEQYF.

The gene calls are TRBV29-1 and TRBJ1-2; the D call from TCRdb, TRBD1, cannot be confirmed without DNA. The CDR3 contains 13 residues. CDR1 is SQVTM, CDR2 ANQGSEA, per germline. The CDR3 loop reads CSVEDWTGAGYTF.

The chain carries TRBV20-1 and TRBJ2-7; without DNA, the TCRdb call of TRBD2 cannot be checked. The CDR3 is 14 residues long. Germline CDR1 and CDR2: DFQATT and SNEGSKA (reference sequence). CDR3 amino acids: CSARDLGLGYEQYF.

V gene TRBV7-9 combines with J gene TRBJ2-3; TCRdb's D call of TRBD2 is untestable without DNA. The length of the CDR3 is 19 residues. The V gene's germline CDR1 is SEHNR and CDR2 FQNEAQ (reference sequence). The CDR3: CASRTGLAGAKPSTDTQYF.

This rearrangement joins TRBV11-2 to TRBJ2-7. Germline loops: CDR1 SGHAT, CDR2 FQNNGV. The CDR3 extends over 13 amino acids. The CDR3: CASSLGGNDEQYF.

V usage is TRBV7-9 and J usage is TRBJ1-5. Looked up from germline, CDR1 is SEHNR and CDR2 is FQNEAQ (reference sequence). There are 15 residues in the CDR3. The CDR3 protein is CASSDDTLSNQPQHF.

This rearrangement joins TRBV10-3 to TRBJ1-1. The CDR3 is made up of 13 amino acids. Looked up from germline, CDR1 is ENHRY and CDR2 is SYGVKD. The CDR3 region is CASIQRDNTEAFF.

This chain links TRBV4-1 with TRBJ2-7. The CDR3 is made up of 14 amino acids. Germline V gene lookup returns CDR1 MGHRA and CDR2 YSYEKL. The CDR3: CASSQTKESYEQYF.

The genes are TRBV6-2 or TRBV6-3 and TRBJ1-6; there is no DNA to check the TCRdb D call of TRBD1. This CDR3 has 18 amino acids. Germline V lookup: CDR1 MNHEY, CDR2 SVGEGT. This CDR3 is CASSYSGDRVRENSPLHF.

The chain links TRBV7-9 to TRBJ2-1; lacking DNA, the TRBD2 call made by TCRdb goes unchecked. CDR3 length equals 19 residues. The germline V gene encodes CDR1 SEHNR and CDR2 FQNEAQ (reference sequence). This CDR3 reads CASSLEAERGLSSYNEQFF.

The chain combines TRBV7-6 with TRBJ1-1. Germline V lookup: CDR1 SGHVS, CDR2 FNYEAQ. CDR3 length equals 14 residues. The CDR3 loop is CASSLRVENTEAFF.

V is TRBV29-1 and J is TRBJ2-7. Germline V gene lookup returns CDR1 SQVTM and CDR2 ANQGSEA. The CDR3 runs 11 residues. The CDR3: CSVLQDYEQYF.

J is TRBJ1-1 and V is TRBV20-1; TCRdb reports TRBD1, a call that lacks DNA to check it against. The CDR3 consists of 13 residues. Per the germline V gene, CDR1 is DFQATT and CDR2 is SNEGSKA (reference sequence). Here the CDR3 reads CSARGTGGTEAFF.

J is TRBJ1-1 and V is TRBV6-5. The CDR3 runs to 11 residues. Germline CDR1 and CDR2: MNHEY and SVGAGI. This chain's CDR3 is CASRTAGEAFF.

CDR3 sequence: CASSYDPYEQYF. V gene TRBV7-9 combines with J gene TRBJ2-7. In germline, CDR1 is SEHNR, CDR2 FQNEAQ (reference sequence). The CDR3 extends over 12 amino acids.

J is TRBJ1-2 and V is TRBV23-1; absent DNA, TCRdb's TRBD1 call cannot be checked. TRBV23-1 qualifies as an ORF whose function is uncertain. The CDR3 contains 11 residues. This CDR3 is CAGRQGNGYTF.

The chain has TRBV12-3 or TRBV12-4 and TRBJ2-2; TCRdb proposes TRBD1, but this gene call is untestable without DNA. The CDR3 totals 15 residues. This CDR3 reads CASSSLSRNTGELFF.

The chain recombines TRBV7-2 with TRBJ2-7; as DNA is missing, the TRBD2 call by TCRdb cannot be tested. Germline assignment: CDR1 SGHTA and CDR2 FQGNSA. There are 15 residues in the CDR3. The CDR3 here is CASLVGAGGPYEQYF.

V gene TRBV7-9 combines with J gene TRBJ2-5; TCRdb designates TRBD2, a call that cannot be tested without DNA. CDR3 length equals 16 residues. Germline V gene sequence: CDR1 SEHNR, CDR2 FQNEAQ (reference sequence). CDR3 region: CASSLLVAGVKETQYF.

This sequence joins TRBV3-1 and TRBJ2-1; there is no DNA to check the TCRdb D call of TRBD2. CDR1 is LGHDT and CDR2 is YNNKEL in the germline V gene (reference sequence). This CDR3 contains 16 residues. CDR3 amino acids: CASSQRSDGPYNEQFF.

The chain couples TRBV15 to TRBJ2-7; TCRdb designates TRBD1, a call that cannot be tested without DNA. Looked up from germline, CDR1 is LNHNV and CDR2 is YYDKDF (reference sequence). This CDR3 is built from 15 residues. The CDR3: CATSRTRDPGLEQYF.

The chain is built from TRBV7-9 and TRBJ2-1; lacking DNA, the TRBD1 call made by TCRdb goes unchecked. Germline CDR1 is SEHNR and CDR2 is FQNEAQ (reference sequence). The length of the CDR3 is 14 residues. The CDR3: CASSVTGFSNEQFF.